Ten or more counts support the clone carrying this T cell receptor (beta chain). Its target is not known. This specimen belongs to a study of T cells after yellow fever vaccination. The overall study: Fractions of low cell number were prepared using SMART-Seq v4 Ultra Low Input. General observations from the study: The secondary T-cell response peaked on day 5, not day 15, but was weaker.

There are 13 residues in the CDR3. Trimming stripped 2 bases from V and 5 bases from J, with 9 bases between. Germline CDR1 is SGHVS and CDR2 is FNYEAQ. TCRdb re-called the 5' RACE reads with MiXCR, one entry per CDR3 protein. Among about 330,000 distinct CDR3 sequences listed, around 8.1% were seen once. The chain joins TRBV7-6 to TRBJ2-5; no clear D. The clonotype originates from a man aged 18 to 29 who received the YFV17D yellow fever vaccine. The sample in question was PBMCs, obtained about 41 days after the first yellow fever vaccination. For the CDR3, the DNA is TGTGCCAGCAGCTTATTGGTTTCGGAGACCCAGTACTTC. Protein product: CASSLLVSETQYF. The full variable domain, with the rest looked up from reference TRBV7-6 and TRBJ2-5, is GAGVSQSPRYKVTKRGQDVALRCDPISGHVSLYWYRQALGQGPEFLTYFNYEAQQDKSGLPNDRFSAERPEGSISTLTIQRTEQRDSAMYRCASSLLVSETQYFGPGTRLLVL.